The rows below give T cell receptor beta chains drawn from one sample of a study of cytomegalovirus exposure and HLA in healthy donors. Using immunoSEQ multiplex PCR, the repertoire was profiled, and TCRdb retains in-frame clones only, with some absent. Altogether about 130,000 clones are present, approximately 80% being singletons, with the ten largest covering roughly 27%. Specimen: PBMCs. The receptors were gathered from a young man in good health and CMV-seropositive. Each CDR3 is given with its conserved first and last residue. A D gene is named only where the DNA matches it firmly. Size is omitted from some rows. Given values are once, few, many or a class for expanded clones.

>TRBJ1-2|TRBD1|TRBV5-4|.
CASSAPGTGDYGYTF
>TRBJ1-1|TRBD1|TRBV10-3|.
CASLTGGDTEAFF
>TRBJ2-1|.|TRBV7-2|.
CASSLQGTRGLNEQFF
>TRBJ2-7|TRBD2|TRBV7-9|.
CAIRAGGWDEQYF
>TRBJ2-1|.|TRBV9|.
CASGLRPVEQFF
>TRBJ1-2|.|TRBV5-6|few
CASSLIANYGYTF
>TRBJ1-2|TRBD1|TRBV29-1|.
CSVEGTGLGYGYTF
>TRBJ2-1|TRBD2|TRBV27|once
CASSTSGRMGEQFF
>TRBJ2-1|TRBD2|TRBV7-9|.
CASSRQAGASYNEQFF
>TRBJ2-7|TRBD2|TRBV19|.
CASSPGRVTGLKGSYEQYF
>TRBJ1-2|.|TRBV10-3|.
CAIGTTTGYGYTF
>TRBJ2-3|.|TRBV2|.
CASSEASHTQYF
>TRBJ1-1|.|TRBV6-5|.
CASSQGGSTEAFF
>TRBJ1-1|TRBD1|TRBV5-1|.
CASSSSGGGSTEAFF
>TRBJ2-2|.|TRBV5-6|.
CASNLGGKGGELFF
>TRBJ2-1|TRBD2|TRBV6-1|.
CASRPTSGEYNEQFF
>TRBJ2-3|.|TRBV5-1|.
CASSLVGVGTDTQYF
>TRBJ2-4|TRBD2|TRBV5-6|.
CASGRTSGSLNIQYF
>TRBJ2-7|.|TRBV5-1|.
CASSLDGSEASSYEQYF
>TRBJ1-2|.|TRBV5-6|.
CASSSYGALVGGYTF
>TRBJ1-1|.|TRBV23-1|.
CASSQEGGSTEAFF
>TRBJ2-5|TRBD2|TRBV7-2|.
CASSLVGRLAGGRETQYF
>TRBJ2-6|TRBD1|TRBV27|.
CASSREGGPSGANVLTF
>TRBJ2-2|TRBD2|TRBV7-3|.
CASSPGTSKSGELFF
>TRBJ2-5|TRBD1|TRBV30|.
CAWAREGQGLGTQYF
>TRBJ2-5|TRBD1|TRBV7-2|.
CASSLGRDRASAQYF
>TRBJ2-7|.|TRBV30|.
CAWRGAKGEQYF
>TRBJ2-2|TRBD1|TRBV11-3|many
CASSLGTGMTGELFF
>TRBJ1-5|.|TRBV27|once
CASSFDGQPPNQPQHF
>TRBJ2-7|TRBD2|TRBV4-1|.
CASSQEISGSQEQYF
>TRBJ1-3|.|TRBV19|.
CASSIPPENTIYF
>TRBJ1-5|TRBD1|TRBV7-8|.
CASSLFHRGLNQPQHF
>TRBJ2-1|TRBD2|TRBV30|.
CACNMVAGGYNEQFF
>TRBJ2-1|TRBD2|TRBV9|.
CASSPGLAGLSYNEQFF
>TRBJ2-3|.|TRBV5-4|.
CASSLAEREGTDTQYF
>TRBJ2-7|TRBD2|TRBV27|once
CASSLLGTSRSYEQYF
>TRBJ1-2|.|TRBV29-1|few
CSVGQDYGYTF
>TRBJ1-1|.|TRBV30|.
CAYSGVTEAFF
>TRBJ1-1|TRBD1|TRBV18|.
CASSPGQGLGTTEAFF
>TRBJ2-3|.|TRBV7-9|few
CASSSLRTSTDTQYF
>TRBJ2-5|.|TRBV5-1|.
CASSHGGQETQYF
>TRBJ2-5|TRBD1|TRBV5-1|.
CASSLDSGGSAETQYF
>TRBJ2-1|TRBD2|TRBV27|.
CASGSSGSSYNEQFF
>TRBJ2-5|.|TRBV12-1|.
CASSDSGQGEETQYF
>TRBJ1-2|TRBD1|TRBV5-1|.
CASSSETGAYGYTF
>TRBJ2-5|.|TRBV5-4|few
CASSPGDITQETQYF
>TRBJ2-7|.|TRBV30|.
CAWSVRSYPYEQYF
>TRBJ2-2|.|TRBV6-5|.
CASRDGGNTGELFF
>TRBJ2-1|TRBD2|TRBV7-2|once
CASSLGLAGNEQFF
>TRBJ2-1|.|TRBV29-1|.
CSVSGQIPNEQFF
>TRBJ1-2|TRBD1|TRBV29-1|few
CSAAGTVYGYTF
>TRBJ1-1|.|TRBV20-1|.
CSAGQGRAFF
>TRBJ1-1|TRBD1|TRBV6-1|.
CASNPQDRDTEAFF
>TRBJ2-7|TRBD1|TRBV5-5|.
CASSSGTGATYEQYF
>TRBJ1-1|TRBD1|TRBV7-2|.
CASTHRGMNTEAFF
>TRBJ2-5|.|TRBV7-2|.
CASSLASRETQYF
>TRBJ2-1|TRBD2|TRBV7-8|.
CASSLRASGGGNEQFF
>TRBJ2-3|TRBD2|TRBV5-6|.
CASSLWGLAGEDTQYF
>TRBJ2-7|TRBD1|TRBV4-2|medium-sized
CASSQDPGTGAEQYF